This TCR beta chain was sequenced during a study of blood T cells in healthy people across ages. Whole-study results and caveats: Both higher diversity and more naive CD4+ cells marked long-lived donors when set against aged donors.

Note on this clonotype: The target antigen is unknown.

The donors, aged roughly 6 to 90, were healthy Caucasians from Russia. CDR1 LGHNA and CDR2 YSLEER come from the germline V gene. This CDR3 is 14 amino acids long. The V end was cut by 1 base, the J end by 5 bases, with 12 bases between. PCR was performed a second time for about 7 to 12 cycles using a sample-barcoded 5' primer and a J-beta primer mix. Every sample gave at least 3 million paired-end reads containing CDR3. One entry per CDR3 protein, called by TCRdb with MiXCR from the 5' RACE reads. The table lists about 1.8 million distinct CDR3 sequences, about 50% of them singletons. Specimen: blood. The rearrangement joins TRBV4-3 to TRBJ2-7, with a weak D call TRBD1 (6 bases). The clonotype was recovered from a woman in her thirties or forties in good health. The DNA of the CDR3 is TGCGCCAGCAGCCAAGTGGGGGCCGCCAACGAGCAGTACTTC. Translated: CASSQVGAANEQYF.